This entry lists 20 T cell receptor beta chains sequenced from one sample in a study of regulatory T cells in long-lasting Graves disease. As for time point: newly diagnosed GD, antithyroid drugs for less than 3 months. Extracted PBMC RNA gave rise to the TCR library. Sequencing libraries for TCR beta were prepared with iRepertoire HTBI primers and Arm-PCR of CDR3 regions. One entry per CDR3 protein, called by TCRdb with MiXCR from the multiplex PCR reads. The sample consists of approximately 400,000 distinct CDR3 sequences, about 15% of them appearing once. This same sample was also taken into another study, of T cells in Graves' hyperthyroidism and ophthalmopathy.

The source was peripheral blood mononuclear cells (PBMCs), collected at new diagnosis, from a patient treated with antithyroid drugs. The receptors were sampled from a woman under 40 with Graves disease.

This chain joins TRBV2 and TRBJ2-5; a possible D gene is TRBD1 (6 bases). Trimming removed 5 bases at V and 5 bases at J, with 15 bases between. CDR3 length: 14 residues. CDR1 is SNHLY, CDR2 FYNNEI, per germline. CDR3 sequence (DNA): TGTGCCAGCAGTTTGAACAAAAGGGGGGAGACCCAGTACTTC. Translating it yields CASSLNKRGETQYF.

J is TRBJ2-7 and V is TRBV7-9, with a tentative D call TRBD2 (6 bases). This CDR3 contains 14 residues. The germline CDR1 and CDR2 sequences are SEHNR and FQNEAQ (reference sequence). The germline V and J ends were trimmed by 3 bases and 5 bases, with 14 bases remaining between them. CDR3 residues: CASSFSAGLHEQYF. The CDR3, as DNA: TGTGCCAGCAGCTTCTCAGCGGGTCTCCACGAGCAGTACTTC.

V usage is TRBV9 and J usage is TRBJ2-5; D might be TRBD1 or TRBD2, each matching 5 bases. Germline-derived CDR1 and CDR2 are SGDLS and YYNGEE. V was cut by 0 bases and J by 8 bases, with 17 bases left in between. This CDR3 region has 15 residues. In DNA form, the CDR3 reads TGTGCCAGCAGCGTAGCCGGGGACCGAAGTTCCACCCAGTACTTC. Protein sequence: CASSVAGDRSSTQYF. Full variable domain (outside the CDR3, taken from reference TRBV9 and TRBJ2-5): DSGVTQTPKHLITATGQRVTLRCSPRSGDLSVYWYQQSLDQGLQFLIQYYNGEERAKGNILERFSAQQFPDLHSELNLSSLELGDSALYFCASSVAGDRSSTQYFGPGTRLLVL.

The chain uses TRBV24-1 and TRBJ2-5, with D tentatively TRBD2 (7 bases). Per germline, CDR1 KGHDR and CDR2 SFDVKD. The CDR3 is 15 residues long. V lost 4 bases, J lost 5 bases, and 16 bases lay in between. The CDR3 bases are TGTGCCACCAGTGACCCCCGGGGAGGGGGGGAGACCCAGTACTTC. Translation gives CATSDPRGGGETQYF.

This clonotype was seen many times. CDR3 amino acids: CASSLFGTALNYGYTF. Written as DNA, the CDR3 is TGTGCCAGCAGTTTATTTGGGACAGCCCTAAACTATGGCTACACCTTC. The V call is TRBV27, the J call TRBJ1-2; 7 bases are shared with TRBD1. From germline, CDR1 is MNHEY and CDR2 SMNVEV (reference sequence). The J segment lost 2 bases and the V segment lost 1 base, leaving 7 bases of the junction unmatched. The CDR3 sequence is 16 residues long.

The chain combines TRBV4-1 with TRBJ2-1, with a weak D call TRBD2 (6 bases). This CDR3 has 16 amino acids. Trimming took off 0 bases at V and 0 bases at J, with 9 bases between the two ends. Germline V CDR1 and CDR2: MGHRA, YSYEKL. The CDR3 coding sequence is TGCGCCAGCAGCCAAGAGCCGGAGGGCTCCTACAATGAGCAGTTCTTC. This gives the protein CASSQEPEGSYNEQFF.

Many counts were recorded for this clonotype. The chain carries TRBV6-1 and TRBJ1-2; maybe TRBD1 (6 bases). In germline, CDR1 is MNHNS, CDR2 SASEGT. V dropped 8 bases and J dropped 5 bases, with 12 bases sitting between them. The CDR3 is 12 amino acids. CDR3 loop: CASGRTAYGYTF. The CDR3 coding sequence is TGTGCCAGCGGAAGGACAGCTTATGGCTACACCTTC.

This clonotype was detected once. The chain employs TRBV2 and TRBJ1-5, with D perhaps TRBD1 (6 bases). V shed 4 bases and J shed 7 bases, with 14 bases lying between them. Germline V gene lookup returns CDR1 SNHLY and CDR2 FYNNEI. The CDR3 is made up of 14 amino acids. The DNA for the CDR3 is TGTGCCAGCAGTGTCAGGGGCAGATTGCAGCCCCAGCATTTT. It translates to CASSVRGRLQPQHF.

The chain is built from TRBV28 and TRBJ2-2; the match to TRBD2 covers 8 bases. The CDR3 runs 15 residues. Trimming took 3 bases from V and 13 from J; bases not matched to a gene: 13. CDR1 is MDHEN, CDR2 SYDVKM, per germline. This CDR3 is CASSFIREGVLGLFF. CDR3 sequence (DNA): TGTGCCAGCAGTTTTATCCGGGAGGGGGTTCTAGGGCTGTTTTTT.

The chain combines TRBV7-9 with TRBJ1-1; no definite D call. Deletions cut 1 base from V and 5 bases from J, with 14 bases between. In germline, CDR1 is SEHNR, CDR2 FQNEAQ (reference sequence). CDR3 length: 15 amino acids. The CDR3 loop is CASSLGSPRVTEAFF. Here the CDR3 DNA reads TGTGCCAGCAGCTTAGGCAGCCCAAGAGTAACTGAAGCTTTCTTT.

The gene calls are TRBV6-1 and TRBJ2-4; D perhaps matches TRBD1 (6 bases). CDR1 MNHNS and CDR2 SASEGT come from the germline V gene. Trimming left V 4 bases short and J 11 bases short, with 9 bases between. This CDR3 spans 11 amino acids. CDR3 residues: CASSAGALQYF. The CDR3 DNA sequence: TGTGCCAGCAGTGCAGGGGCTCTTCAGTACTTC.

At least ten counts were recorded for this clonotype. The V and J genes are TRBV5-4 and TRBJ2-5; TRBD1 agrees at 8 bases. The CDR3 extends over 15 amino acids. Trimming at V came to 0 bases and at J to 1 base, leaving 2 bases not matched to a gene. CDR1 is SGHNT, CDR2 YYREEE, per germline (reference sequence). The CDR3 nucleotides read TGTGCCAGCAGCTTGGCTGGACAGGGCCAAGAGACCCAGTACTTC. It codes for CASSLAGQGQETQYF.

This clonotype was recorded many times. The chain couples TRBV20-1 to TRBJ2-5; TRBD2 agrees at 10 bases. The CDR3 runs 16 residues. Trimming removed 5 bases from V and 3 bases from J; junction bases left unmatched: 12. Per germline, CDR1 DFQATT and CDR2 SNEGSKA (reference sequence). The CDR3 reads CSAPPPGLAGEETQYF. DNA of the CDR3: TGCAGTGCTCCTCCCCCGGGGCTAGCGGGAGAAGAGACCCAGTACTTC.

The table lists this clonotype with many counts. The chain joins TRBV30 to TRBJ2-5; maybe TRBD1 (5 bases). The germline V and J ends were trimmed by 3 bases and 5 bases, with 10 bases remaining between them. This CDR3 comprises 12 residues. Germline V gene data show CDR1 as GTSNPN and CDR2 as SVGIG (reference sequence). This chain's CDR3 is CAWSAGSETQYF. The CDR3 DNA is TGTGCCTGGAGCGCAGGGTCTGAGACCCAGTACTTC.

This clonotype was counted at least ten times. The rearrangement links TRBV29-1 to TRBJ2-5; tentative D call: TRBD1 (5 bases). Trimming shortened V by 6 bases and J by 5 bases, and 16 bases separated the two germline ends. The CDR3 has 13 residues. Looked up from germline, CDR1 is SQVTM and CDR2 is ANQGSEA. CDR3 sequence (DNA): TGCAGCGTACCGTTGGTGGGGCTGGAGACCCAGTACTTC. This encodes CSVPLVGLETQYF.

The chain uses TRBV25-1 and TRBJ2-7, with 7 positions matching TRBD1. The ends lost 3 bases at V and 4 bases at J; junction bases unmatched: 9. The CDR3 has 15 amino acids. Germline V gene sequence: CDR1 MGHDK, CDR2 SYGVNS. This CDR3 is CASSELTGMEYEQYF. The CDR3, as DNA: TGTGCCAGCAGTGAGCTGACAGGGATGGAGTACGAGCAGTACTTC.

The J gene is TRBJ1-4, the V gene TRBV6-2 or TRBV6-3, with 7 bases lining up with TRBD1. This CDR3 is built from 15 residues. Trimming at V came to 5 bases and at J to 2 bases, leaving 5 bases not matched to a gene. The germline gives CDR1 MNHEY, CDR2 SVGEGT. The CDR3 DNA is TGTGCCAGCAGTGACAGGGAGGGGACTAATGAAAAACTGTTTTTT. It encodes CASSDREGTNEKLFF.

In this sample, this clonotype turned up many times. The V gene is TRBV6-1, the J gene TRBJ2-7; D tentatively fits TRBD1 or TRBD2 (5 bases each). Trimming pared 4 bases from V and 2 bases from J, leaving 12 bases between. This CDR3 region has 14 residues. Germline CDR1 MNHNS, CDR2 SASEGT. CDR3 nucleotide sequence: TGTGCCAGCAGTGGCCGGGACGGACCCTACGAGCAGTACTTC. The encoded protein is CASSGRDGPYEQYF.

Here the CDR3 DNA reads TGTGCCAGTAGTGCGACTAGCGGGAGTCACAATGAGCAGTTCTTC. This gives the protein CASSATSGSHNEQFF. The rearrangement links TRBV19 to TRBJ2-1, with 12 bases identical to TRBD2. Germline CDR1 LNHDA, CDR2 SQIVND (reference sequence). V trimming: 5 bases; J trimming: 5 bases; junction bases outside the gene matches: 4. The CDR3 contains 15 residues.

The gene calls are TRBV7-6 and TRBJ1-3; D might be TRBD1 (5 bases). This CDR3 is 16 amino acids long. V lost 2 bases and J 2 bases, leaving 13 bases between the germline ends. CDR1 and CDR2 from the germline V gene are SGHVS and FNYEAQ. The CDR3 DNA reads TGTGCCAGCAGCTTATCTCCGAGGGGCGCTGGAAACACCATATATTTT. Its protein product is CASSLSPRGAGNTIYF.